A single sample gave rise to the 17 T cell receptor beta chains below, sequenced in a study of identical twins. TCRdb recomputed calls from the 5' RACE reads with MiXCR, one row per CDR3 protein. The sample holds 250,000 or so distinct CDR3 sequences, roughly 7% seen once. These sequences were also reported in another study, on yellow fever vaccine responses in identical twins.

Sequencing was performed on memory (CD45RO+) T cells sorted from blood. All receptors come from a young woman in good health.

This clonotype occurred a few times. The rearrangement links TRBV28 to TRBJ2-6; D might be TRBD2 (5 bases). V dropped 7 bases and J dropped 4 bases, with 11 bases sitting between them. Per germline, CDR1 MDHEN and CDR2 SYDVKM. This CDR3 spans 14 amino acids. The CDR3 here is CASTVRAGANVLTF. In nucleotides, the CDR3 is TGTGCCAGCACAGTGAGGGCCGGGGCCAACGTCCTGACTTTC. Based on the CDR3 plus reference TRBV28 and TRBJ2-6, the full variable domain is DVKVTQSSRYLVKRTGEKVFLECVQDMDHENMFWYRQDPGLGLRLIYFSYDVKMKEKGDIPEGYSVSREKKERFSLILESASTNQTSMYLCASTVRAGANVLTFGAGSRLTVL.

The chain couples TRBV7-9 to TRBJ2-7, with 8 positions matching TRBD2. CDR1 and CDR2 (germline): SEHNR, FQNEAQ (reference sequence). CDR3 length: 16 residues. With 1 base clipped from V and 0 bases from J, the junction kept 5 bases outside the gene matches. CDR3 nucleotide sequence: TGTGCCAGCAGCTTAGTCGGCGGGAGGAGCTCCTACGAGCAGTACTTC. Protein: CASSLVGGRSSYEQYF. The full variable domain, its missing parts supplied by reference TRBV7-9 and TRBJ2-7, is DTGVSQNPRHKITKRGQNVTFRCDPISEHNRLYWYRQTLGQGPEFLTYFQNEAQLEKSRLLSDRFSAERPKGSFSTLEIQRTEQGDSAMYLCASSLVGGRSSYEQYFGPGTRLTVT.

In its sample, this clonotype was seen many times. The chain combines TRBV5-1 with TRBJ2-7; D is perhaps TRBD1 or TRBD2 (5 bases each). The germline V gene has CDR1 SGHRS and CDR2 YFSETQ. V lost 0 bases, J lost 0 bases, and 10 bases lay in between. CDR3 length equals 15 residues. CDR3: CASSLAGDPSYEQYF. CDR3 nucleotides: TGCGCCAGCAGCTTGGCCGGGGACCCCTCCTACGAGCAGTACTTC.

This chain joins TRBV7-9 and TRBJ1-2; 8 nucleotides match TRBD1. Trimming at V came to 5 bases and at J to 6 bases, leaving 8 bases not matched to a gene. The CDR3 totals 14 residues. The germline V gene encodes CDR1 SEHNR and CDR2 FQNEAQ (reference sequence). The CDR3 DNA reads as TGTGCCAGCAGCCGGATGACAGGGGATGATGGCTACACCTTC. This encodes CASSRMTGDDGYTF.

There are many counts of this clonotype. The genes are TRBV6-5 and TRBJ1-4, with 9 bases that match TRBD1. This CDR3 has 15 amino acids. Germline loops: CDR1 MNHEY, CDR2 SVGAGI. V trimming: 2 bases; J trimming: 5 bases; junction bases outside the gene matches: 3. As DNA, the CDR3 is TGTGCCAGCAGTTACATTGGGACAGGGAATGAAAAACTGTTTTTT. Translation: CASSYIGTGNEKLFF.

The rearrangement joins TRBV13 to TRBJ2-2; perhaps D is TRBD1 or TRBD2 (5 bases each). The ends were cut back, 6 bases at V and 0 bases at J, with 11 bases in the middle. The germline V gene encodes CDR1 PRHDT and CDR2 FYEKMQ (reference sequence). There are 15 residues in the CDR3. CDR3 sequence reads: CASSRGAANTGELFF. The CDR3 coding sequence is TGTGCCAGCAGTCGAGGGGCGGCGAACACCGGGGAGCTGTTTTTT.

This chain uses TRBV15 with TRBJ1-4; D call uncertain. The germline V gene encodes CDR1 LNHNV and CDR2 YYDKDF (reference sequence). Between the trimmed V and J ends, which lost 0 bases and 8 bases, there was a span of 4 bases. The CDR3 length is 12 residues. CDR3 DNA: TGTGCCACCAGCAGAGATGGAGAAAAACTGTTTTTT. Its translation is CATSRDGEKLFF.

In this sample, this clonotype turned up many times. The chain couples TRBV12-3 or TRBV12-4 to TRBJ2-5; the D gene is possibly TRBD1 (6 bases). This CDR3 spans 15 amino acids. V was trimmed by 7 bases and J by 1 base, leaving 16 bases between them. CDR3 in DNA: TGTGCCAGCACCACCAACGACAGGAGCCAAGAGACCCAGTACTTC. Its protein product is CASTTNDRSQETQYF.

This clonotype has only a few counts. This rearrangement joins TRBV25-1 to TRBJ2-5, with 9 bases lining up with TRBD1. V was clipped by 5 bases and J by 5 bases; unmatched bases: 9. Germline V CDR1 and CDR2: MGHDK, SYGVNS. CDR3 length: 15 residues. The chain's CDR3 is CASSLDGTGWETQYF. In DNA, the CDR3 is TGTGCCAGCAGTTTGGACGGGACAGGGTGGGAGACCCAGTACTTC.

The rearrangement joins TRBV5-6 to TRBJ1-1; D is uncertain. This CDR3 has 13 amino acids. Germline V lookup: CDR1 SGHDT, CDR2 YYEEEE. Trimming stripped 3 bases from V and 4 bases from J, with 10 bases between. The CDR3 DNA reads TGTGCCAGCAGCTCGCGGATGAGCACTGAAGCTTTCTTT. It translates to CASSSRMSTEAFF.

The chain combines TRBV5-4 with TRBJ2-1; 9 positions agree with TRBD1. The V segment lost 4 bases and the J segment 6 bases; nucleotides outside the gene matches: 2. The CDR3 runs 13 residues. The germline V gene encodes CDR1 SGHNT and CDR2 YYREEE (reference sequence). The CDR3 DNA follows: TGTGCCAGCAGCCGGGACAGGGCCAATGAGCAGTTCTTC. Its protein product is CASSRDRANEQFF.

The chain is built from TRBV5-6 and TRBJ2-1, with D uncertain. V gave up 4 bases and J gave up 5 bases, with 13 bases separating them. The length of the CDR3 is 14 residues. Per the germline V gene, CDR1 is SGHDT and CDR2 is YYEEEE. CDR3 region: CASSRDGRDNEQFF. The DNA for the CDR3 is TGTGCCAGCAGCCGCGACGGACGGGACAATGAGCAGTTCTTC.

The chain is built from TRBV28 and TRBJ2-7; D may match TRBD1 or TRBD2 (5 bases each). Trimming took off 3 bases at V and 2 bases at J, with 11 bases between the two ends. The CDR3 extends over 14 amino acids. CDR1 and CDR2 from the germline V gene are MDHEN and SYDVKM. CDR3 region: CASSFVGPPYEQYV. In DNA form, the CDR3 reads TGTGCCAGCAGTTTCGTGGGACCCCCCTACGAGCAGTACGTC.

This clonotype was detected a few times. The CDR3 region is CSARTGLETQYF. In DNA, the CDR3 is TGCAGTGCTAGAACTGGTTTGGAGACCCAGTACTTC. J is TRBJ2-5 and V is TRBV20-1; D gene ambiguous. CDR1 is DFQATT and CDR2 is SNEGSKA in the germline V gene (reference sequence). The CDR3 sequence is 12 residues long. Trimming removed 2 bases at V and 5 bases at J, with 9 bases between.

V is TRBV5-1 and J is TRBJ2-7; weak D call: TRBD2 (6 bases). The CDR3 totals 14 residues. Germline loops: CDR1 SGHRS, CDR2 YFSETQ. V shed 1 base and J shed 6 bases, with 14 bases lying between them. CDR3 bases: TGCGCCAGCAGCTTGACTCCGGACGGGGGCGAGCAGTACGTC. As protein: CASSLTPDGGEQYV.

The rearrangement uses TRBV9 and TRBJ2-6; D not certain. The CDR3 is made up of 14 amino acids. The germline V gene has CDR1 SGDLS and CDR2 YYNGEE. The germline V and J ends were trimmed by 3 bases and 3 bases, with 7 bases remaining between them. CDR3 in amino acids: CASSAKYGANVLTF. In nucleotides, the CDR3 is TGTGCCAGCAGCGCCAAGTATGGGGCCAACGTCCTGACTTTC.

Many counts were recorded for this clonotype. The chain combines TRBV20-1 with TRBJ1-2; TRBD1 matches at 7 bases. Germline values: CDR1 DFQATT, CDR2 SNEGSKA (reference sequence). This CDR3 has 16 residues. Trimming took 1 base from V and 7 from J; bases not matched to a gene: 15. The CDR3 reads CSARAPPRDRVSGYTF. CDR3 in DNA: TGCAGTGCTAGAGCCCCTCCCCGCGACAGGGTCTCTGGCTACACCTTC.